Given below is one T cell receptor (beta chain) in context. Its antigen remains unknown. The sample comes from a study of cytomegalovirus exposure and HLA in healthy donors. Background on the study: An early data release held around 80 million unique TCRs from HLA-typed donors. General study results and limits: Some V segments, including TRBV6-2 and TRBV6-3, were excluded as indistinguishable.

This CDR3 region has 15 residues. Trimming at V came to 3 bases and at J to 5 bases, leaving 8 bases not matched to a gene. Per germline, CDR1 LNHDA and CDR2 SQIVND (reference sequence). PCR used 60 Vbeta primers and 13 Jbeta primers. Clones were sequenced by immunoSEQ multiplex PCR, and TCRdb holds only the in-frame ones, with some missing. The profile shows a few hundred thousand clones, about nine tenths of them singletons. V and J are TRBV19 and TRBJ2-5; 8 bases are a match to TRBD1. This sequence was found in a girl aged 2 to 10 in good health and CMV-seronegative. Sequences were obtained from PBMCs. The chain's CDR3 is CASSMIQGAGETQYF. The CDR3, as DNA: TGTGCCAGTAGTATGATCCAGGGGGCAGGGGAGACCCAGTACTTC.